The rows below give T cell receptor beta chains drawn from one sample of a study of T cell responses to AZD1222 COVID-19 vaccine. Generated by immunoSEQ multiplex PCR, the TCRdb table keeps only in-frame clones and is missing some. The sample includes 120,000 to 150,000 clones, around nine tenths of them seen just once. Sequencing was performed on peripheral blood, taken 28 days after the second AZD1222 dose. The receptors were sampled from an adult who received the AZD1222 COVID-19 vaccine. CDR3s include the opening cysteine and the closing phenylalanine or tryptophan. D genes are given only for firm matches. Clone sizes are given selectively: once, few, many, or a class where the clone is expanded.

TRBJ2-3,TRBV6-2/TRBV6-3,TRBD2,NA,CASSYGASGGLIDTQYF,TGTGCCAGCAGTTACGGGGCTAGCGGGGGGTTGATAGATACGCAGTATTTT
TRBJ1-1,TRBV19,NA,NA,CASSTFNGYTEAFF,TGTGCCAGTAGTACTTTCAATGGGTACACTGAAGCTTTCTTT
TRBJ2-7,TRBV7-2,NA,NA,CASSDRVSYEQYF,TGTGCCAGCAGCGATAGGGTTTCCTACGAGCAGTACTTC
TRBJ2-5,TRBV5-6,NA,NA,CASSLRYAGAGTQYF,TGTGCCAGCAGCTTGCGTTACGCAGGGGCGGGGACCCAGTACTTC
TRBJ2-5,TRBV4-3,TRBD2,NA,CASSQDGRRGGPETQYF,TGCGCCAGCAGCCAAGACGGGCGGCGGGGGGGCCCAGAGACCCAGTACTTC
TRBJ1-3,TRBV7-6,NA,NA,CASSSQAIYF,TGTGCCAGCAGCTCCCAGGCCATATATTTT
TRBJ2-3,TRBV7-9,TRBD2,NA,CASLTSGASTDTQYF,TGTGCCAGCTTGACGAGCGGGGCGAGCACAGATACGCAGTATTTT
TRBJ1-6,TRBV11-2,NA,NA,CASSLVGGNSPLHF,TGTGCCAGCAGCTTAGTCGGGGGCAATTCACCCCTCCACTTT
TRBJ2-2,TRBV5-4,NA,NA,CASSLTRNTGELFF,TGTGCCAGCAGTCTAACTCGTAACACCGGGGAGCTGTTTTTT
TRBJ2-7,TRBV6-5,TRBD2,NA,CASSLAGDSYEQYF,TGTGCCAGCAGTCTAGCGGGAGACTCCTACGAGCAGTACTTC
TRBJ2-1,TRBV7-3,NA,NA,CASSPGLGMRVYNEQFF,TGTGCCAGCAGCCCCGGCCTAGGGATGCGGGTCTACAATGAGCAGTTCTTC
TRBJ1-4,TRBV6-5,NA,once,CASSRTETNEKLFF,TGTGCCAGCAGCAGGACAGAGACCAATGAAAAACTGTTTTTT
TRBJ1-2,TRBV28,NA,NA,CAAQAGSSNYGYTF,TGTGCTGCGCAGGCCGGCTCCTCTAACTATGGCTACACCTTC
TRBJ2-1,TRBV5-4,NA,NA,CASSFWDSYYNEQFF,TGTGCCAGCAGCTTCTGGGACTCATATTACAATGAGCAGTTCTTC
TRBJ2-7,TRBV15,NA,NA,CATSREGRWEDEQYF,TGTGCCACCAGCAGGGAGGGCAGGTGGGAAGACGAGCAGTACTTC
TRBJ2-4,TRBV7-3,TRBD1,NA,CASSWGQGYIQYF,TGTGCCAGCAGCTGGGGACAGGGTTACATTCAGTACTTC
TRBJ1-1,TRBV15,NA,NA,CATSRDRHLMAFF,TGTGCCACCAGCAGAGATCGTCATTTGATGGCTTTCTTT
TRBJ2-2,TRBV24-1,NA,once,CATSEDTNTGELFF,TGTGCCACCAGTGAGGACACGAACACCGGGGAGCTGTTTTTT
TRBJ1-4,TRBV4-1,NA,NA,CASSPSSATTNEKLFF,TGCGCCAGCAGCCCAAGTAGCGCAACAACTAATGAAAAACTGTTTTTT
TRBJ2-3,TRBV5-1,NA,NA,CASSLAESTDTQYF,TGCGCCAGCAGCTTGGCGGAAAGCACAGATACGCAGTATTTT
TRBJ2-3,TRBV7-2,NA,once,CASSLGAGTDTQYF,TGTGCCAGCAGCTTAGGAGCGGGCACAGATACGCAGTATTTT
TRBJ1-5,TRBV2,NA,NA,CASSGTGNRQPQHF,TGTGCCAGCAGTGGAACAGGGAATCGTCAGCCCCAGCATTTT
TRBJ2-1,TRBV18,NA,NA,CASSPGPQSSYNEQFF,TGTGCCAGCTCACCGGGACCTCAAAGCTCCTACAATGAGCAGTTCTTC
TRBJ1-2,TRBV2,NA,once,CASISPGESGYTF,TGTGCCAGCATCTCGCCAGGGGAAAGTGGCTACACCTTC
TRBJ1-2,TRBV6-2/TRBV6-3,TRBD1,NA,CASSYHRTGGGYTF,TGTGCCAGCAGTTACCATAGGACAGGGGGCGGCTACACCTTC
TRBJ2-1,TRBV21-1,NA,NA,CASGTGLAGVNEQFF,TGTGCCAGCGGTACGGGACTAGCGGGAGTTAATGAGCAGTTCTTC
TRBJ2-7,TRBV28,NA,NA,CASSLRQTYEQYF,TGTGCCAGCAGTTTAAGACAGACCTACGAGCAGTACTTC
TRBJ2-1,TRBV11-2,TRBD2,NA,CASSLDPGLAANEQFF,TGTGCCAGCAGCTTAGACCCGGGACTAGCGGCAAATGAGCAGTTCTTC
TRBJ1-5,TRBV4-1,NA,NA,CASSPAWGQPQHF,TGCGCCAGCAGCCCTGCGTGGGGGCAGCCCCAGCATTTT
TRBJ1-2,TRBV19,TRBD1,NA,CASSTRPTGGSYGYTF,TGTGCCAGTAGTACGAGGCCCACAGGGGGGTCCTATGGCTACACCTTC
TRBJ1-1,TRBV23-1,TRBD1,NA,CASSQGDRWRAFF,TGCGCCAGCAGTCAGGGGGACAGGTGGAGAGCTTTCTTT
TRBJ2-7,TRBV7-7,TRBD1,NA,CASSPGQGYEQYF,TGTGCCAGCAGCCCAGGACAGGGATACGAGCAGTACTTC
TRBJ2-1,TRBV9,TRBD2,NA,CASSVDPSGRASYNEQFF,TGTGCCAGCAGCGTAGATCCCTCCGGGAGGGCCAGTTACAATGAGCAGTTCTTC
TRBJ1-1,TRBV2,NA,NA,CAGGGTNTEAFF,TGTGCCGGGGGGGGAACGAACACTGAAGCTTTCTTT
TRBJ2-2,TRBV5-1,TRBD1,once,CASSPGTGHTGELFF,TGCGCCAGCAGCCCGGGGACAGGGCATACCGGGGAGCTGTTTTTT
TRBJ1-2,TRBV10-2,NA,NA,CASSEGGGYGYTF,TGCGCCAGCAGTGAGGGCGGTGGGTATGGCTACACCTTC
TRBJ2-1,TRBV24-1,NA,NA,CATGDTGGDLLEQFF,TGTGCCACCGGCGATACGGGCGGAGACCTCCTTGAGCAGTTCTTC
TRBJ2-3,TRBV4-1,NA,NA,CASSQDPGLSPYTQYF,TGCGCCAGCAGCCAAGACCCGGGACTCAGTCCATATACGCAGTATTTT
TRBJ1-1,TRBV6-1,NA,NA,CASSRRGGNTEAFF,TGTGCCAGCAGCCGCAGAGGGGGGAACACTGAAGCTTTCTTT
TRBJ2-7,TRBV28,NA,NA,CASKERASYEQYF,TGTGCCAGCAAAGAGCGGGCCTCCTACGAGCAGTACTTC
TRBJ1-2,TRBV28,TRBD1,once,CASRRTGGERGYTF,TGTGCCAGCAGGAGGACAGGGGGCGAGCGTGGCTACACCTTC
TRBJ1-3,TRBV11-2,NA,NA,CASSLDLMDGNTIYF,TGTGCCAGCAGCTTAGATCTAATGGATGGAAACACCATATATTTT
TRBJ1-2,TRBV18,NA,NA,CASSASGTSLGDNYGYTF,TGTGCCAGCTCAGCCTCCGGGACTTCCTTGGGGGATAACTATGGCTACACCTTC
TRBJ1-1,TRBV7-2,TRBD1,NA,CASRRQGDSTEAFF,TGTGCCAGCAGACGACAGGGGGATAGCACTGAAGCTTTCTTT
TRBJ1-5,TRBV7-2,NA,once,CASSFIGGHQPQHF,TGTGCCAGCAGCTTTATAGGGGGTCATCAGCCCCAGCATTTT
TRBJ1-2,TRBV5-1,NA,NA,CASSSAAGGNYGYTF,TGCGCCAGCAGCTCCGCCGCGGGCGGTAACTATGGCTACACCTTC
TRBJ2-1,TRBV7-3,NA,few,CASSVGQFVNNEQFF,TGTGCCAGCAGCGTAGGACAGTTTGTTAACAATGAGCAGTTCTTC
TRBJ2-3,TRBV4-2,TRBD2,NA,CASSQGPAGGTTDTQYF,TGTGCCAGCAGCCAAGGGCCAGCGGGAGGTACCACAGATACGCAGTATTTT
TRBJ2-1,TRBV28,TRBD2,NA,CASSVWAGALEQFF,TGTGCCAGCAGCGTTTGGGCGGGAGCATTAGAGCAGTTCTTC
TRBJ2-7,TRBV5-1,NA,NA,CASSLGGTYEQYF,TGCGCCAGCAGCTTGGGAGGGACCTACGAGCAGTACTTC
TRBJ2-3,TRBV15,TRBD2,NA,CATRGGMDTQYF,TGTGCCACCAGGGGGGGGATGGATACGCAGTATTTT
TRBJ2-7,TRBV3-1/TRBV3-2,NA,few,CASSPGHLYEQYF,TGTGCCAGCAGTCCGGGACACTTATACGAGCAGTACTTC
TRBJ1-6,TRBV5-1,NA,NA,CASRESSYNSPLHF,TGCGCCAGCAGGGAGAGCTCCTATAATTCACCCCTCCACTTT
TRBJ2-5,TRBV2,TRBD2,NA,CASSRLAGAGAGTQYF,TGTGCCAGCAGTCGACTAGCGGGGGCCGGTGCCGGGACCCAGTACTTC
TRBJ1-4,TRBV2,NA,few,CASSEQVGEKLFF,TGTGCCAGCAGTGAACAGGTTGGGGAAAAACTGTTTTTT